The next 32 T cell receptor beta chains were all read from a single sample in a study. One entry per CDR3 protein results from TCRdb running MiXCR on the 5' RACE reads. Of 6,500 to 8,500 distinct CDR3 sequences in the sample, approximately 42% were seen once. The sequencing sample was made of memory CD4+ T cells sorted from blood. The subset denotes: memory CD4+ T cells, CD4+CD45RO+CD25-. These receptors were taken from a female donor with breast cancer.

The chain employs TRBV3-1 and TRBJ2-7; 9 bases fit TRBD2. Germline loops: CDR1 LGHDT, CDR2 YNNKEL (reference sequence). V lost 4 bases, J lost 3 bases, and 7 bases stayed unmatched. The CDR3 spans 15 residues. CDR3 DNA: TGTGCCAGCAGCCGCCTAGCGGGAAGCGACTACGAGCAGTACTTC. This sequence encodes CASSRLAGSDYEQYF.

The J gene is TRBJ1-5, the V gene TRBV6-5; D unclear. CDR1 is MNHEY and CDR2 is SVGAGI in the germline V gene. This CDR3 spans 14 amino acids. Trimming left V 6 bases short and J 2 bases short, with 11 bases between. The CDR3 protein is CASSPEVGNQPQHF. The CDR3 DNA is TGTGCCAGCAGCCCGGAGGTTGGCAATCAGCCCCAGCATTTT.

The genes are TRBV7-8 and TRBJ2-7; D is perhaps TRBD2 (6 bases). Germline V CDR1 and CDR2: SGHVS, FQNEAQ. This CDR3 contains 14 residues. V was trimmed by 3 bases and J by 5 bases, leaving 14 bases between them. DNA for the CDR3: TGTGCCAGCAGCTTCGGAGGGGATTCCCACGAGCAGTACTTC. It yields the protein CASSFGGDSHEQYF.

The chain uses TRBV4-3 and TRBJ2-1, with 8 bases identical to TRBD2. The germline gives CDR1 LGHNA, CDR2 YSLEER. The CDR3 runs 14 residues. V lost 5 bases, J lost 7 bases, and 7 bases stayed unmatched. The CDR3 spells CASSGTSWGNEQFF. The CDR3 region has the DNA TGCGCCAGCAGCGGGACTAGTTGGGGGAATGAGCAGTTCTTC.

This chain joins TRBV5-3 and TRBJ1-4; tentative D call: TRBD1 (5 bases). TRBV5-3 is flagged as an ORF with uncertain function. V was clipped by 4 bases and J by 4 bases, with 14 bases between them. CDR3 length: 15 amino acids. The CDR3 here is CARSDGGVGNEKLFF. For the CDR3, the DNA is TGTGCCAGAAGCGACGGAGGGGTTGGTAATGAAAAACTGTTTTTT.

The chain joins TRBV4-3 to TRBJ2-1; D call uncertain. Trimming stripped 1 base from V and 8 bases from J, with 9 bases between. Germline loops: CDR1 LGHNA, CDR2 YSLEER. The CDR3 sequence is 13 residues long. The CDR3: CASSQASDDEQFF. CDR3 DNA: TGCGCCAGCAGCCAAGCTAGTGACGATGAGCAGTTCTTC.

The chain employs TRBV12-3 or TRBV12-4 and TRBJ2-7; D may be TRBD1 or TRBD2 (5 bases each). The CDR3 is 14 residues long. Trimming removed 5 bases from V and 0 bases from J, with 11 bases in between. The CDR3 here is CASSLGDGSYEQYF. The CDR3 bases are TGTGCCAGCAGTCTCGGGGACGGCTCCTACGAGCAGTACTTC.

The CDR3 sequence is CASSLDVGVDAYGYTF. The CDR3 DNA follows: TGCGCCAGCAGCTTGGATGTAGGGGTTGATGCCTATGGCTACACCTTC. This chain uses TRBV5-1 with TRBJ1-2; perhaps TRBD1 as D (5 bases). Looked up from germline, CDR1 is SGHRS and CDR2 is YFSETQ. Between the trimmed V and J ends, which lost 0 bases and 4 bases, there was a span of 16 bases. The CDR3 runs 16 residues.

By its share, this clonotype is large. The J gene is TRBJ2-5, the V gene TRBV15; D perhaps matches TRBD2 (6 bases). CDR3 length: 15 amino acids. Trimming pared 5 bases from V and 5 bases from J, leaving 18 bases between. The germline CDR1 and CDR2 sequences are LNHNV and YYDKDF (reference sequence). Here the CDR3 reads CATSRRLGRRETQYF. As DNA, the CDR3 is TGTGCCACCAGCCGGCGCCTTGGGAGGAGGGAGACCCAGTACTTC.

The rearrangement joins TRBV11-2 to TRBJ2-1, with D tentatively TRBD1 (5 bases). This CDR3 is built from 14 residues. V lost 4 bases and J 5 bases, leaving 12 bases between the germline ends. The germline CDR1 and CDR2 sequences are SGHAT and FQNNGV. CDR3 protein: CASSSFWGNNEQFF. CDR3 DNA: TGTGCCAGCAGCTCCTTCTGGGGCAACAATGAGCAGTTCTTC.

The gene calls are TRBV11-2 and TRBJ1-3; the match to TRBD1 covers 8 bases. The CDR3 is 15 residues long. Germline CDR1 and CDR2: SGHAT and FQNNGV. J gave up 8 bases and V 3 bases, and 9 bases lay outside the gene matches. CDR3 amino acids: CASSLDGIQGDTIYF. CDR3 sequence (DNA): TGTGCCAGCAGCTTGGACGGTATACAGGGGGACACCATATATTTT.

This clonotype is medium-sized in the sample. The chain recombines TRBV20-1 with TRBJ2-3, with D possibly matching TRBD2 (6 bases). Germline lookup yields CDR1 DFQATT and CDR2 SNEGSKA (reference sequence). The CDR3 is made up of 13 amino acids. Deletions cut 3 bases from V and 0 bases from J, with 7 bases between. The chain's CDR3 is CSASGGSTDTQYF. Written as DNA, the CDR3 is TGCAGTGCTAGCGGGGGTAGCACAGATACGCAGTATTTT.

This clonotype has only one observation. The genes are TRBV6-6 and TRBJ2-4; unclear D gene. The germline V and J ends were trimmed by 6 bases and 8 bases, with 11 bases remaining between them. This CDR3 region has 12 residues. Germline CDR1 is MNHNY and CDR2 is SVGAGI (reference sequence). CDR3 DNA: TGTGCCAGCAGCCGCCCGGGTGACATTCAGTACTTC. Translated: CASSRPGDIQYF.

The genes are TRBV7-3 and TRBJ1-2, with D perhaps matching TRBD1 (6 bases). The V end lost 1 base, the J end lost 8 bases, and 11 bases lay between the germline ends. The V gene's germline CDR1 is SGHTA and CDR2 FQGTGA. The CDR3 totals 13 residues. CDR3 coding DNA: TGTGCCAGCAGCTTAATCCGACAGGAGGGCTACACCTTC. Encoded protein: CASSLIRQEGYTF.

This clonotype came up a few times. CDR3 loop: CASSESTGTEAFF. In nucleotides, the CDR3 is TGTGCCAGCAGCGAATCTACCGGGACTGAAGCTTTCTTT. V usage is TRBV12-3 or TRBV12-4 and J usage is TRBJ1-1; D not resolved. This CDR3 has 13 amino acids. The V and J ends lost 6 bases and 5 bases respectively, with 13 bases between them.

J is TRBJ2-1 and V is TRBV5-1; a weak D match, TRBD1 (6 bases). V lost 2 bases and J lost 9, with 12 bases in between. Per germline, CDR1 SGHRS and CDR2 YFSETQ. CDR3 size: 13 residues. CDR3 in amino acids: CASSLTGIGEQFF. CDR3 DNA sequence: TGCGCCAGCAGCTTAACAGGGATCGGTGAGCAGTTCTTC.

The V and J genes are TRBV20-1 and TRBJ2-3, with 7 bases matching TRBD2. This CDR3 is built from 14 residues. The germline V gene has CDR1 DFQATT and CDR2 SNEGSKA (reference sequence). With V trimmed by 6 bases and J by 2 bases, 8 bases remained unmatched. This chain's CDR3 is CSAVKRDNTDTQYF. CDR3 sequence (DNA): TGCAGTGCCGTAAAGCGGGATAACACAGATACGCAGTATTTT.

The J gene is TRBJ2-5, the V gene TRBV5-1; no clear D gene. V shed 5 bases and J shed 5 bases, with 13 bases lying between them. Germline V lookup: CDR1 SGHRS, CDR2 YFSETQ. The CDR3 length is 13 residues. The CDR3 DNA reads TGCGCCAGCAGTTCTGATCGAGTCGAGACCCAGTACTTC. Protein: CASSSDRVETQYF.

In this sample, this clonotype turned up once. This chain joins TRBV6-7 and TRBJ2-7, with 7 bases that match TRBD1. TRBV6-7 counts as an open reading frame of uncertain function. The CDR3 has 16 amino acids. V trimming: 6 bases; J trimming: 3 bases; junction bases outside the gene matches: 14. The CDR3 spells CASSPSNRDSNYEQYF. Here the CDR3 DNA reads TGTGCCAGCAGCCCATCAAACCGGGACAGCAACTACGAGCAGTACTTC.

V usage is TRBV29-1 and J usage is TRBJ1-2; possibly TRBD1 for D (6 bases). The CDR3 extends over 11 amino acids. Germline V gene lookup returns CDR1 SQVTM and CDR2 ANQGSEA. The V end was cut by 7 bases, the J end by 5 bases, with 11 bases between. DNA for the CDR3: TGCAGCGGTGGGGACACATATGGCTACACCTTC. This encodes CSGGDTYGYTF.

This clonotype was counted a single time. A much more abundant neighbour one base away suggests this may be a read error. The V call is TRBV28, the J call TRBJ1-6; TRBD1 is a possible D gene (5 bases). From germline, CDR1 is MDHEN and CDR2 SYDVKM. The CDR3 spans 12 residues. The CDR3 protein is CACSFGGGSLHF. CDR3 bases: TGTGCCTGCAGTTTCGGGGGGGGGTCCCTCCACTTT.

Within the sample, this clonotype is medium-sized (0.01 to 0.1%). The chain links TRBV5-1 to TRBJ2-7; D is possibly TRBD1 (6 bases). The CDR3 covers 13 residues. V shed 9 bases and J shed 3 bases, with 16 bases lying between them. The germline gives CDR1 SGHRS, CDR2 YFSETQ. DNA for the CDR3: TGCGCCACCGGATCGGGACACCACTACGAGCAGTACTTC. This codes for CATGSGHHYEQYF. Variable domain in full (rest from reference TRBV5-1 and TRBJ2-7): KAGVTQTPRYLIKTRGQQVTLSCSPISGHRSVSWYQQTPGQGLQFLFEYFSETQRNKGNFPGRFSGRQFSNSRSEMNVSTLELGDSALYLCATGSGHHYEQYFGPGTRLTVT.

The chain employs TRBV6-2 or TRBV6-3 and TRBJ2-6; a possible D gene is TRBD2 (5 bases). CDR3 length equals 18 residues. V was cut by 4 bases and J by 2 bases, with 18 bases left in between. From germline, CDR1 is MNHEY and CDR2 SVGEGT. CDR3: CASSLIRAPRAGANVLTF. CDR3 sequence (DNA): TGTGCCAGCAGTTTAATTCGGGCCCCGAGGGCTGGGGCCAACGTCCTGACTTTC.

This clonotype was seen more than once but under ten times. J is TRBJ2-7 and V is TRBV29-1; D call uncertain. The CDR3 has 14 amino acids. The germline V gene has CDR1 SQVTM and CDR2 ANQGSEA. V dropped 3 bases and J dropped 4 bases, with 16 bases sitting between them. The CDR3 nucleotides are TGCAGCGTTGAGACGGACCCCTCGAGGTACGAGCAGTACTTC. Residues: CSVETDPSRYEQYF.

V is TRBV20-1 and J is TRBJ1-1, with 11 bases identical to TRBD1. Unmatched junction bases numbered 7, after V lost 5 bases and J lost 11 bases. CDR1 and CDR2 (germline): DFQATT, SNEGSKA (reference sequence). The CDR3 has 12 residues. CDR3: CSAGRTGGNAFF. In DNA, the CDR3 is TGCAGTGCTGGTAGGACAGGGGGCAATGCTTTCTTT.

This clonotype is categorized as large. The chain couples TRBV4-3 to TRBJ2-3, with 9 bases matching TRBD2. V trimming: 0 bases; J trimming: 3 bases; junction bases outside the gene matches: 7. Germline lookup yields CDR1 LGHNA and CDR2 YSLEER. The CDR3 is 17 residues long. CDR3 sequence (DNA): TGCGCCAGCAGCCAAGAAATGGCGGGAGGGCCGACAGATACGCAGTATTTT. Amino acid sequence: CASSQEMAGGPTDTQYF.

This clonotype was seen a few times. This chain joins TRBV4-1 and TRBJ1-5; D unclear. V lost 1 base to trimming and J lost 4 bases, with 14 bases between them. Germline V gives CDR1 MGHRA, CDR2 YSYEKL. This CDR3 region has 16 residues. The CDR3 coding sequence is TGCGCCAGCAGCCAAGGGTCCGTAGGGAGTAATCAGCCCCAGCATTTT. Its protein is CASSQGSVGSNQPQHF.

For this clonotype: This may be a read error: a much more frequent sequence differs by one nucleotide. The gene calls are TRBV20-1 and TRBJ2-1; possible D gene TRBD2, 6 bases. This CDR3 comprises 14 residues. V was pared by 5 bases and J by 0 bases, with 11 bases between. From germline, CDR1 is DFQATT and CDR2 SNEGSKA (reference sequence). The CDR3 coding sequence is TGCAGTGCTGGGGACTTGAGCTCCTACAATGAGCAGTTCTTC. This codes for CSAGDLSSYNEQFF.

With regard to this clonotype: The CDR3 does not close with the conserved phenylalanine or tryptophan, likely indicating a read error. This chain uses TRBV7-7 with TRBJ2-5; TRBD1 agrees at 7 bases. CDR1 is SSHAT, CDR2 FNYEAQ, per germline (reference sequence). The CDR3 is made up of 16 amino acids. CDR3 DNA sequence: TGTGCTAGCAGCTGGGGCCCTGGCAGGGAAGGGGGCTCCCAGTACTAC. It specifies CASSWGPGREGGSQYY.

Only a few counts were recorded for this clonotype. The rearrangement links TRBV20-1 to TRBJ2-1; 8 bases are a match to TRBD2. V shed 3 bases, J shed 9 bases, and the junction held 7 bases outside the gene matches. The CDR3 sequence is 13 residues long. Germline V gene data show CDR1 as DFQATT and CDR2 as SNEGSKA (reference sequence). CDR3 sequence: CSARGTRDVEQFF. Written as DNA, the CDR3 is TGCAGTGCTAGGGGGACTAGGGATGTTGAGCAGTTCTTC.

The CDR3 DNA follows: TGTGCCAGCAGTGAACCGACTAGCGGGAGGCGAGAGACCCAGTACTTC. This sequence encodes CASSEPTSGRRETQYF. The chain couples TRBV6-2 or TRBV6-3 to TRBJ2-5, with TRBD2 matching over 13 bases. With 5 bases clipped from V and 4 bases from J, the junction kept 7 bases outside the gene matches. This CDR3 contains 16 residues. CDR1 is MNHEY, CDR2 SVGEGT, per germline.

The rearrangement links TRBV6-2 or TRBV6-3 to TRBJ1-2; 8 nucleotides match TRBD1. The V gene's germline CDR1 is MNHEY and CDR2 SVGEGT. This CDR3 is built from 13 residues. The V gene end was trimmed by 2 bases and the J gene end by 7 bases; junction bases not matched to a gene: 3. CDR3 sequence (DNA): TGTGCCAGCAGTTACCACGGACAGGGTGGCTACACCTTC. As protein: CASSYHGQGGYTF.